This T cell receptor beta chain was identified in a study of blood T cell repertoires in COVID-19. Study overall: Samples of COVID-19 (acute and convalescent) were obtained from the United States, Italy and Spain.

Original methodology: Reference gene primers were amplified, and this amplification served to estimate nucleated cell counts. The method was immunoSEQ multiplex PCR; TCRdb's version includes in-frame clones alone and lacks a portion of them. The DNA was the basis for D and trimming; V, J and clone size are from that table. The sample lists a few hundred thousand clones, roughly nine tenths seen once, with roughly 4% in the top ten. CDR1 and CDR2 from the germline V gene are KGHSH and LQKENI. CDR3 size: 13 residues. J lost 2 bases, V lost 5 bases, and 1 base had no gene match. Material: peripheral blood. The genes are TRBV18 and TRBJ2-7, with TRBD1 identical over 9 bases. The receptor was isolated from a man in his sixties who had recovered from COVID-19. The CDR3, as DNA: TGTGCCAGCTCAAGGACAGGGGCCTACGAGCAGTACTTC. Translation: CASSRTGAYEQYF. The variable domain in full, completed from reference TRBV18 and TRBJ2-7, reads NAGVMQNPRHLVRRRGQEARLRCSPMKGHSHVYWYRQLPEEGLKFMVYLQKENIIDESGMPKERFSAEFPKEGPSILRIQQVVRGDSAAYFCASSRTGAYEQYFGPGTRLTVT.